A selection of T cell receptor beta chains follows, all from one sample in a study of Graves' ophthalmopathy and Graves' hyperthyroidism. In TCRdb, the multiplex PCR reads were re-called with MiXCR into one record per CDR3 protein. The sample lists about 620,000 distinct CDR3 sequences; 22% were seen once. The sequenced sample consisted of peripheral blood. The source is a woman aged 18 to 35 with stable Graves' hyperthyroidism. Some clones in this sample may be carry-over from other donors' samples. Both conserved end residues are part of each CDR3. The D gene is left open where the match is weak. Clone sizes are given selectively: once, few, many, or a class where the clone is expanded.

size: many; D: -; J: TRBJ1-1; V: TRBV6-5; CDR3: CASSYKTGAPPEAFF; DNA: TGTGCCAGCAGTTACAAAACGGGGGCCCCGCCTGAAGCTTTCTTT
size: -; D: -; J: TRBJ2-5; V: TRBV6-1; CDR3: CASSETPRAQYF; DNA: TGTGCCAGCAGTGAAACCCCTCGGGCCCAGTACTTC
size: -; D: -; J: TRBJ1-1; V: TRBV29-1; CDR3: CSVEDPRGNTEAFF; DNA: TGCAGCGTTGAAGATCCGCGGGGGAACACTGAAGCTTTCTTT
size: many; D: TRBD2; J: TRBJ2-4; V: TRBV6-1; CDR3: CASMGLAGSGTKNIQYF; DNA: TGTGCCAGCATGGGACTAGCGGGGAGCGGGACCAAAAACATTCAGTACTTC
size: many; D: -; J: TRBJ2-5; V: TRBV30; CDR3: CAWSPDRGWETQYF; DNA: TGTGCCTGGAGCCCCGACCGGGGGTGGGAGACCCAGTACTTC
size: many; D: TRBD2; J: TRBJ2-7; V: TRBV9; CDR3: CASSVGGLAGGPYEQYF; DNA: TGTGCCAGCAGCGTAGGGGGACTAGCGGGAGGTCCCTACGAGCAGTACTTC
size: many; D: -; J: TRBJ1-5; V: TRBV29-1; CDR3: CSVAGTDINQPQHF; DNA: TGCAGCGTAGCCGGGACGGATATCAATCAGCCCCAGCATTTT
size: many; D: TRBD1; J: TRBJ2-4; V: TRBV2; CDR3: CASNSRQGLAKNIQYF; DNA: TGTGCCAGCAATTCGAGACAGGGCCTAGCCAAAAACATTCAGTACTTC
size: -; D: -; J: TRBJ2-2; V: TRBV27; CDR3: CASSLYGIDTGELFF; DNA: TGTGCCAGCAGTTTATACGGGATTGATACCGGGGAGCTGTTTTTT
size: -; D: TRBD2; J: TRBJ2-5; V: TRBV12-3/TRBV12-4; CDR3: CASSASTSGDTQYF; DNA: TGTGCCAGCAGTGCCTCGACTAGCGGAGATACCCAGTACTTC
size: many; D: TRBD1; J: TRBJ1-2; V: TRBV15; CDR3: CATSSRDRAGSNYGYTF; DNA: TGTGCCACCAGCTCCCGGGACAGAGCTGGAAGTAACTATGGCTACACCTTC
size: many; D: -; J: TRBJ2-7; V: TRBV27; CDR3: CASSSYDSSQSYEQYF; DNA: TGTGCCAGCAGTTCTTATGACAGTTCCCAGTCCTACGAGCAGTACTTC
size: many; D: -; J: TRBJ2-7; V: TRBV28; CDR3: CASSLAPGDGYEQYF; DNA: TGTGCCAGCAGTTTAGCCCCGGGTGACGGCTACGAGCAGTACTTC
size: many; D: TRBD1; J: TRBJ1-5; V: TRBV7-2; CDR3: CASSFGQGFSQPQHF; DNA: TGTGCCAGCAGCTTCGGACAGGGGTTCAGCCAGCCCCAGCATTTT
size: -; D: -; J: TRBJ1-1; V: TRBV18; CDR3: CASSYTTFTTEAFF; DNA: TGTGCCAGCTCATACACCACTTTCACCACTGAAGCTTTCTTT
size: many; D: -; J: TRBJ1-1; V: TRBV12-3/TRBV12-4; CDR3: CASTPYQDTEAFF; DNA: TGTGCCAGCACCCCGTATCAGGACACTGAAGCTTTCTTT
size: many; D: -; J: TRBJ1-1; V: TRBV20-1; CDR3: CSARGGARNTEAFF; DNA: TGCAGTGCTAGGGGGGGGGCTAGGAACACTGAAGCTTTCTTT
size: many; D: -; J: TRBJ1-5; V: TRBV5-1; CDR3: CASSLEVNQPQHF; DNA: TGCGCCAGCAGCTTGGAAGTCAATCAGCCCCAGCATTTT
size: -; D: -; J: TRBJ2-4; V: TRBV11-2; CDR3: CASSSYGQVAKNIQYF; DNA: TGTGCCAGCAGCTCCTATGGGCAGGTTGCCAAAAACATTCAGTACTTC
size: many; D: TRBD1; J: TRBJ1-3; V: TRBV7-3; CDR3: CASSLTGGMSGNTIYF; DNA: TGTGCCAGCAGCCTAACAGGGGGCATGTCTGGAAACACCATATATTTT
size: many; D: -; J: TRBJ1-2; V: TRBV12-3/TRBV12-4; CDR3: CASRRTLTQGYGYTF; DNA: TGTGCCAGCAGAAGAACTCTAACTCAGGGGTATGGCTACACCTTC
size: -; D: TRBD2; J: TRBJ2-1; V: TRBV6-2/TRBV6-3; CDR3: CASSPRGGFGNEQFF; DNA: TGTGCCAGCAGTCCTCGGGGGGGGTTCGGCAATGAGCAGTTCTTC
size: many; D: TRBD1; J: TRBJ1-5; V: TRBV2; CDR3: CASRFGTASNQPQHF; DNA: TGTGCCAGCAGATTCGGGACAGCTAGCAATCAGCCCCAGCATTTT
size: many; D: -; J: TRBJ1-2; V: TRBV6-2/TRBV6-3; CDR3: CASSYTSTRANYGYTF; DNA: TGTGCCAGCAGTTACACGTCGACACGGGCTAACTATGGCTACACCTTC
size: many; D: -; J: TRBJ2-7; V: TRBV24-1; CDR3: CATSQTSSYEQYF; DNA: TGTGCCACCAGTCAGACAAGCTCCTACGAGCAGTACTTC
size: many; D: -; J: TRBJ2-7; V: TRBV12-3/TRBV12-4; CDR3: CASNPGDVSYEQYF; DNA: TGTGCCAGCAACCCAGGAGACGTATCCTACGAGCAGTACTTC
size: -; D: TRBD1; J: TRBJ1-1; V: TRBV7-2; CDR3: CASSSGGGGTEAFF; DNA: TGTGCCAGCAGCTCAGGGGGCGGGGGCACTGAAGCTTTCTTT
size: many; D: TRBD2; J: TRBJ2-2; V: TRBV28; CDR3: CASSFGLAGPGELFF; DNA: TGTGCCAGCAGTTTCGGTCTAGCGGGACCCGGGGAGCTGTTTTTT
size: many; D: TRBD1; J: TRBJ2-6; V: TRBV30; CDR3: CAWIQQGALSGANVLTF; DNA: TGTGCCTGGATTCAACAGGGGGCGCTGTCCGGGGCCAACGTCCTGACTTTC
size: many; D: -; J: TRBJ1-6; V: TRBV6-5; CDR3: CASSYSSGNSPLHF; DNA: TGTGCCAGCAGTTACTCTTCGGGGAATTCACCCCTCCACTTT
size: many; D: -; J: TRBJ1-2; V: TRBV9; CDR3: CASGGAAYGYTF; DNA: TGTGCCAGCGGAGGGGCGGCCTATGGCTACACCTTC
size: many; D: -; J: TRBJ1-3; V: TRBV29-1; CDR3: CSIYRDGTGNTIYF; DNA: TGCAGCATCTACAGGGACGGAACTGGAAACACCATATATTTT
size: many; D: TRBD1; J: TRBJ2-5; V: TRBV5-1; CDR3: CASDTGGGETQYF; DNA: TGCGCCAGCGACACAGGGGGCGGGGAGACCCAGTACTTC